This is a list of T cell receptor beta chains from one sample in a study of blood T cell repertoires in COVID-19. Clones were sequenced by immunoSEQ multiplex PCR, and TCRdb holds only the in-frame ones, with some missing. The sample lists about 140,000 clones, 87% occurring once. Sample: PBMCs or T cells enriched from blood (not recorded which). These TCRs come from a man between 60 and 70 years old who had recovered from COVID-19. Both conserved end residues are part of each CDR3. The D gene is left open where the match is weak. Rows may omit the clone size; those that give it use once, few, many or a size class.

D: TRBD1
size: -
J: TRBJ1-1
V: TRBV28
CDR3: CASSWVGQGPKEAFF
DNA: TGTGCCAGCAGTTGGGTGGGACAGGGACCTAAAGAAGCTTTCTTT

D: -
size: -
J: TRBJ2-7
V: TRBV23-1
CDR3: CARSPGPTADEQYF
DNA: TGCGCCAGGTCCCCAGGGCCTACGGCCGACGAGCAGTACTTC

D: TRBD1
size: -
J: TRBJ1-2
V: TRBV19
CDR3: CASSRRTGTRDYGYTF
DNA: TGTGCCAGTAGTAGAAGGACAGGCACGAGGGACTATGGCTACACCTTC

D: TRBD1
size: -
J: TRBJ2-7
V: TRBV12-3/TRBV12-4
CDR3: CASSLGRGLEQYF
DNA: TGTGCCAGCAGTTTAGGCAGGGGGTTAGAGCAGTACTTC

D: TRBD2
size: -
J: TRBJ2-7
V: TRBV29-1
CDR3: CSAASSSGSYEQYF
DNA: TGCAGCGCGGCGAGTTCTAGCGGCTCCTACGAGCAGTACTTC

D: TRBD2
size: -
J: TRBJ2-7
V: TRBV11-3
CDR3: CASSLPGLAASYEQYF
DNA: TGTGCCAGCAGCTTACCTGGACTAGCGGCCTCCTACGAGCAGTACTTC

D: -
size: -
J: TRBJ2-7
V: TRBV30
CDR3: CAWSGTNSYEQYF
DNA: TGTGCCTGGTCCGGGACAAACTCCTACGAGCAGTACTTC

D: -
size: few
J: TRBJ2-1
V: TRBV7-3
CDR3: CASSLGGTFLNNEQFF
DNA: TGTGCCAGCAGCTTAGGAGGCACGTTCTTGAACAATGAGCAGTTCTTC

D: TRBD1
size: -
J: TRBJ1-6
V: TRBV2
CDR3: CASTLTGINSPLHF
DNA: TGTGCCAGCACCCTGACAGGGATTAATTCACCCCTCCACTTT

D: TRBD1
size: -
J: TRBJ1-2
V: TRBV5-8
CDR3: CASRRQGPSSYGYTF
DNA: TGTGCCAGCAGGAGACAGGGGCCGTCGAGCTATGGCTACACCTTC

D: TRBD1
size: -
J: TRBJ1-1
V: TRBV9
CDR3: CASSERDSKNTEAFF
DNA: TGTGCCAGCAGCGAGAGGGACAGTAAAAACACTGAAGCTTTCTTT

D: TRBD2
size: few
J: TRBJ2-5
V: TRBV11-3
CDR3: CASSPAGLAGGTQETQYF
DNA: TGTGCCAGCAGCCCGGCTGGACTAGCGGGGGGGACTCAAGAGACCCAGTACTTC

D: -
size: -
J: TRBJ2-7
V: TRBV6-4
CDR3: CASSVFYGADYEQYF
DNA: TGTGCCAGCAGTGTATTCTATGGAGCTGACTACGAGCAGTACTTC

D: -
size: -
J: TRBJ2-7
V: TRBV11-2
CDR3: CASSFYTSYEQYF
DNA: TGTGCCAGCAGCTTTTACACCTCCTACGAGCAGTACTTC

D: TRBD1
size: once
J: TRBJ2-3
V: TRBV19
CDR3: CASSPTSGTGGQVTQYF
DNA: TGTGCCAGTAGTCCCACTTCCGGGACAGGGGGTCAAGTTACGCAGTATTTT

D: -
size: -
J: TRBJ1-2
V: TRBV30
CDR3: CAWSILQGRATYGYTF
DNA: TGTGCCTGGAGTATCCTCCAGGGGAGGGCCACCTATGGCTACACCTTC

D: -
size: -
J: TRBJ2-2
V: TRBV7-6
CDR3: CASSSPSGYTGELFF
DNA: TGTGCCAGCAGCTCCCCCTCGGGGTACACCGGGGAGCTGTTTTTT

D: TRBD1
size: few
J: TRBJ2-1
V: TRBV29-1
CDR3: CSVEGVRDRGNNEQFF
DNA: TGCAGCGTTGAAGGGGTCCGGGACAGGGGAAACAATGAGCAGTTCTTC

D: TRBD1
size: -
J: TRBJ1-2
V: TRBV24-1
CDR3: CATSDYTRTGGEGYTF
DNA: TGTGCCACCAGTGACTACACTCGGACAGGGGGAGAAGGCTACACCTTC

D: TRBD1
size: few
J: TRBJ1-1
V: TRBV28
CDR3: CASRPTGGRTEAFF
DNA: TGTGCCAGCAGGCCAACAGGGGGCAGGACTGAAGCTTTCTTT

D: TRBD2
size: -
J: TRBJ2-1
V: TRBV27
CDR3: CASTHRATGTSGSSYNEQFF
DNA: TGTGCCAGCACCCACCGGGCAACCGGGACTAGCGGGAGCTCCTACAATGAGCAGTTCTTC

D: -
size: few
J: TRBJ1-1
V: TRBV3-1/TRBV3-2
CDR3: CASSQFMNTEAFF
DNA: TGTGCCAGCAGCCAATTTATGAACACTGAAGCTTTCTTT

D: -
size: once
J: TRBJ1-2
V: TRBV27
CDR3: CASSFTGRVGYTF
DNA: TGTGCCAGCAGTTTTACAGGGAGGGTAGGCTACACCTTC

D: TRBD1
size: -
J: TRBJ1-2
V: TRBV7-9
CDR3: CASSRGTALERDYTF
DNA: TGTGCCAGCAGCCGGGGGACAGCCCTTGAACGGGACTACACCTTC

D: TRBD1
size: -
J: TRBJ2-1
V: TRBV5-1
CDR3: CASSLESGTGGREQFF
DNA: TGCGCCAGCAGCTTGGAGTCCGGGACAGGGGGCCGGGAGCAGTTCTTC

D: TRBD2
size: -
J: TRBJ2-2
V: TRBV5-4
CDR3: CASSEGLGGELFF
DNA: TGTGCCAGCAGCGAAGGACTAGGCGGGGAGCTGTTTTTT

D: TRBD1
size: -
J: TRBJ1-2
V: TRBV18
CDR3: CASSPMDRGGYGYTF
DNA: TGTGCCAGCTCACCAATGGACAGGGGGGGCTATGGCTACACCTTC

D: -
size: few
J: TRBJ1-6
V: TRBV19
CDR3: CASSPWEGDNSPLHF
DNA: TGTGCCAGTAGTCCATGGGAGGGTGACAATTCACCCCTCCACTTT

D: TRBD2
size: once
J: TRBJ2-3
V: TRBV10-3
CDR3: CAIRPPGLADSTDTQYF
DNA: TGTGCCATCAGACCACCGGGACTAGCGGATAGCACAGATACGCAGTATTTT

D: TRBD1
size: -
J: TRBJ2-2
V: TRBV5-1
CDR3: CASSSMTGGTGELFF
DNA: TGCGCCAGCAGTTCGATGACAGGGGGCACCGGGGAGCTGTTTTTT

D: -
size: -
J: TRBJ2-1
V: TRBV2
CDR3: CASSVLEVHNEQFF
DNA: TGTGCCAGCAGTGTGTTAGAGGTCCACAATGAGCAGTTCTTC

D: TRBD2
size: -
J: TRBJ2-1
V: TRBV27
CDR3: CASSLPTSGRGNEQFF
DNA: TGTGCCAGCAGTCTCCCGACTAGCGGGAGAGGGAATGAGCAGTTCTTC

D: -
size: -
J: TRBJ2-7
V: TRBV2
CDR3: CASTFDPGTSKQQYF
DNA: TGTGCCAGCACCTTTGACCCCGGGACTTCCAAGCAGCAGTACTTC